This T cell receptor (beta chain) is drawn from a study of metastatic and nonmetastatic thyroid tumors. Study-wide context: Comparison of repertoires was carried out across blood and tumor or nodule tissue from malignant and benign thyroid patients.

This clone was counted at least ten times. The antigen is unknown. CDR1 and CDR2 (germline): SGHAT, FQNNGV. The CDR3 covers 14 residues. The V end lost 5 bases, the J end lost 1 base, and 12 bases lay between the germline ends. The authors' processing: Variation in CDR3 across clinicopathological groups served as the basis for constructing a distant-metastasis classifier in papillary thyroid cancer. MiXCR reprocessed the PCR reads for TCRdb. These V and J calls are TCRdb output, not the study's own analysis. The table has more than 90,000 clones, about 12% seen once. Ahead of thyroid surgery, no patient had received treatment of any kind. Study-level results: According to reports, the diversity of TCR beta was significantly higher in malignant thyroid tumors than in benign nodules, and this held in both blood and tumor samples.

The sequence derives from a female donor with papillary thyroid cancer or a benign thyroid nodule (not recorded which). Some clones in this sample may be carry-over from other donors' samples. Sequenced: blood. The chain employs TRBV11-2 and TRBJ2-7, with D possibly TRBD1 on 6 matching bases. This CDR3 reads CASSLPDSSYEQYF. The CDR3 DNA reads TGTGCCAGCAGCCTTCCGGACAGTTCCTACGAGCAGTACTTC.